This T cell receptor (beta chain) was obtained from a study of T cells after yellow fever vaccination (dated by TCRdb to between 2018 and 2020). Notes on the research overall: The SMART-Seq v4 Ultra Low Input RNA kit was used to prepare libraries from fractions with low cell numbers. To track T-cell clones before and after primary and booster YFV17D yellow fever vaccination, bulk TCR alpha and beta repertoires were sequenced longitudinally. The cohort comprised two healthy male donors, one aged 18 to 30 and one aged 30 to 40 years. Blood was drawn at multiple timepoints before and after primary and secondary immunization, with bulk PBMC replicates and cell subsets isolated.

The cysteine opens and the phenylalanine closes a CDR3 of 15 amino acids. Here the CDR3 DNA is all that survives: 45 bases in frame from base 1. For CDR1 and CDR2, the germline V gene (reference sequence) lists SEHNR and FQNEAQ. For this chain, trimming is 3 bases at the V end and 6 bases at the J end, and the number of junction bases without a gene match is 8. This clonotype has a handful of counts. Its antigen has not been determined. Base qualities are missing; no much larger clone stands one base away. General findings and caveats noted by the study authors: The secondary T-cell response was weaker than the primary response but faster, peaking on day 5 instead of day 15. After the booster, most clones that had expanded after primary vaccination were detected again (almost 97% of CD4 and 88% of CD8), suggesting broad maintenance of memory. Computational filtering was needed because FACS-sorted repertoires could contain abundant contaminating clonotypes from the bulk population. A small fraction of clonotypes showed up in both the CD4 and CD8 compartments, probably as a result of convergent recombination. Only a couple of donors were included in the study, so the extent to which the findings can be generalized is limited.

This specimen's treatment or condition label, per the study, means: live attenuated yellow fever vaccine strain. PBMCs were isolated from peripheral blood using a standard Ficoll-Paque protocol. Dynabeads CD4 and CD8 positive selection kits were used to isolate CD4 and CD8 T-cell fractions. TriZol was used to extract RNA from bulk PBMCs, CD4 and CD8 fractions, and dextramer-positive and dextramer-negative fractions. The listed sequencing device is Illumina NovaSeq 6000. TCR cDNA was synthesized by 5'RACE template switching, which introduced a universal primer site and unique molecular identifiers. Priming of cDNA synthesis was performed from both the TCR alpha and TCR beta constant segments. Libraries were amplified in two PCR steps, with sample barcodes and sequencing adapters added in the second step. Sequencing of libraries was done on Illumina HiSeq 2500 (2x100 bp) or NovaSeq (2x150 bp). Processing in the source paper ran as follows. Reads were demultiplexed and collapsed into UMI consensus sequences with MIGEC, and V(D)J alignment was performed with MiXCR. Vaccine-responding clonotypes were defined with edgeR using replicate PBMC samples, requiring FDR below 0.01 and a log2 fold change above 5 up to day 15. CD4 or CD8 identity was assigned to each bulk clonotype according to whether the clonotype was present at higher abundance in the sequenced CD4 repertoire or the sequenced CD8 repertoire. In-frame beta chains were kept once TCRdb had trimmed the public reads at Q25 with fastp and called clones with MiXCR. All rows with the same CDR3 protein become a single entry with the most common DNA and genes. The V and J calls were determined by TCRdb, not by the authors. This sample comprises some 260,000 distinct CDR3 sequences, roughly 5.2% of them detected only once. Clones ranked in the top ten supply roughly 3.4% of the sample.

Recombination connected TRBV7-9 to TRBJ2-3; TRBD2 agrees with 8 junctional bases. The receptor was derived from a man younger than 30 who received the YFV17D yellow fever vaccine. The source was CD4+ T cells sorted from PBMCs, collected on the day of the yellow fever booster vaccination. This receptor has the CDR3 CASSFRRGAGDTQYF. Read as DNA, the sequence is TGTGCCAGCAGCTTTAGGCGGGGGGCGGGGGATACGCAGTATTTT.